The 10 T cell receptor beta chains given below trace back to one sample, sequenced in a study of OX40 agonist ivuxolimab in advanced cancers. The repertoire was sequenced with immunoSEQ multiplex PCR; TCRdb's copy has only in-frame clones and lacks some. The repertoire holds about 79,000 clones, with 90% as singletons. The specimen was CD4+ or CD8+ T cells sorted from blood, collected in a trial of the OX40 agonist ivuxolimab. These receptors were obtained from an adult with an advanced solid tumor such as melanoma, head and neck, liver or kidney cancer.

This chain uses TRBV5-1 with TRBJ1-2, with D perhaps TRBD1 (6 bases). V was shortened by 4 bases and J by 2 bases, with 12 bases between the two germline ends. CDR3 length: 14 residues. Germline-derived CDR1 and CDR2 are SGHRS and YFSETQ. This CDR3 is CASSTPQGNYGYTF. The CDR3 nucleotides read TGCGCCAGCAGCACCCCACAGGGAAACTATGGCTACACCTTC.

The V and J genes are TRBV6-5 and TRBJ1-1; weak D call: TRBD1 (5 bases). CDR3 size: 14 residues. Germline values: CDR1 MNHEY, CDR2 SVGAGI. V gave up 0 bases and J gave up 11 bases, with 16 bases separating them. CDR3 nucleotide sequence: TGTGCCAGCAGTTACTCCAGGGCCGGGATTGGGGCTTTCTTT. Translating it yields CASSYSRAGIGAFF.

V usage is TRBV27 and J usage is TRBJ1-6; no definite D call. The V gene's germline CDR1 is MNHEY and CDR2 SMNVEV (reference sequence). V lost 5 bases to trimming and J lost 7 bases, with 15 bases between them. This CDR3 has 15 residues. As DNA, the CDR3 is TGTGCCAGCAGTAAAGACCGGGATTACAATTCACCCCTCCACTTT. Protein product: CASSKDRDYNSPLHF.

The CDR3 nucleotides are TGTGCCAGCAGCTTAGAGGACAGGTGGGCTTTCTTT. Amino acid sequence: CASSLEDRWAFF. V gene TRBV7-9 combines with J gene TRBJ1-1; 7 bases match TRBD1. V lost 1 base and J lost 11; bases outside the gene matches: 4. The V gene's germline CDR1 is SEHNR and CDR2 FQNEAQ (reference sequence). The CDR3 has 12 residues.

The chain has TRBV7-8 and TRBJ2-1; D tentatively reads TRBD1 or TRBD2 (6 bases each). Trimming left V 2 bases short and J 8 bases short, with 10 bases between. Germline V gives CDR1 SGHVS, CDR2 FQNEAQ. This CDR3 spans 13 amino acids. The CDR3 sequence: CASSLWGAYEQFF. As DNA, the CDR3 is TGTGCCAGCAGCTTATGGGGGGCTTATGAGCAGTTCTTC.

CDR3 residues: CASSHSDRVGNEQFF. CDR3 nucleotide sequence: TGCGCCAGCAGTCATTCCGACAGGGTAGGCAATGAGCAGTTCTTC. The chain combines TRBV23-1 with TRBJ2-1; 7 nucleotides match TRBD1. TRBV23-1 is reported as an ORF; its role is uncertain. The CDR3 runs 15 residues. V lost 3 bases to trimming and J lost 6 bases; unmatched junction nucleotides: 8.

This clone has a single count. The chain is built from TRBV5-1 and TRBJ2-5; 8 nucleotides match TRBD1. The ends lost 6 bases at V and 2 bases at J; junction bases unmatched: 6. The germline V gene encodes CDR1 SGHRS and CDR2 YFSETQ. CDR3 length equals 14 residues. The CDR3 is CASNGQGHQETQYF. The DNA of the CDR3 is TGCGCCAGCAACGGACAGGGACATCAAGAGACCCAGTACTTC.

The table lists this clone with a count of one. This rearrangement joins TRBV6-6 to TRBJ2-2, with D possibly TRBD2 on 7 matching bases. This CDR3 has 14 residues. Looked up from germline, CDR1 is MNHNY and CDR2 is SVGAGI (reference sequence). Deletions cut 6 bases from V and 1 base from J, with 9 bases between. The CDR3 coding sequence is TGTGCCAGCAGAGCGGGACAGAACACCGGGGAGCTGTTTTTT. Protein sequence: CASRAGQNTGELFF.

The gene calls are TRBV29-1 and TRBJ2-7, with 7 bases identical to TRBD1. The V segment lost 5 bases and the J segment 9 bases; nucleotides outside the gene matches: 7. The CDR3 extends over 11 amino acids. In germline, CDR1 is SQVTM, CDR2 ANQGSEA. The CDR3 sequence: CSVIKGAAQYF. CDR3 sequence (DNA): TGCAGCGTTATAAAGGGGGCCGCGCAGTACTTC.

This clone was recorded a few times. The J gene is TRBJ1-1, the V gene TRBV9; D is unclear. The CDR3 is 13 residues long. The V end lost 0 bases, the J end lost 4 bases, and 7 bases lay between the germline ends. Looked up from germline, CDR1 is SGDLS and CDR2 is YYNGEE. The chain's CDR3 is CASSVGVGTEAFF. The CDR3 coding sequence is TGTGCCAGCAGCGTAGGTGTGGGCACTGAAGCTTTCTTT.